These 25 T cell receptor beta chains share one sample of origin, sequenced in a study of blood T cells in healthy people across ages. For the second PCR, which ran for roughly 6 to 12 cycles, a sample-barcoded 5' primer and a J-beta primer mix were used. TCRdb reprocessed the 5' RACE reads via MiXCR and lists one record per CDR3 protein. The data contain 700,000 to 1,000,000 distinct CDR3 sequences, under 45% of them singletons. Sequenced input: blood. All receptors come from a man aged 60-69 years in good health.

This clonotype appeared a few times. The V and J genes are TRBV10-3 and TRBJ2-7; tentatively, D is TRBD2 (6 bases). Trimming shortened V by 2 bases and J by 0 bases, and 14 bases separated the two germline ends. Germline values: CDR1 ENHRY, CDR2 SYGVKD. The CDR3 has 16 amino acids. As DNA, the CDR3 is TGTGCCATCAGTGAGAGGGGCGGGGCCAACTCCTACGAGCAGTACTTC. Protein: CAISERGGANSYEQYF.

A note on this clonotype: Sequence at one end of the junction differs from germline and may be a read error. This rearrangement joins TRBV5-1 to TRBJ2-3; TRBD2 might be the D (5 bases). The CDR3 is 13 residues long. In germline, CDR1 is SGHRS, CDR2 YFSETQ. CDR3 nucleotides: TGCGCCAGCAGCTTGGGACTACCAGATATGCAGTATTTT. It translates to CASSLGLPDMQYF.

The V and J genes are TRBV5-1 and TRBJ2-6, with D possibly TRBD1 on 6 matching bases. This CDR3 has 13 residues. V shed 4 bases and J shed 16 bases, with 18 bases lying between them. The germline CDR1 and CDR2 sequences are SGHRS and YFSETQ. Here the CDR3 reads CASSAWTANQLTF. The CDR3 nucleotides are TGCGCCAGCAGCGCCTGGACAGCCAACCAGCTGACTTTC.

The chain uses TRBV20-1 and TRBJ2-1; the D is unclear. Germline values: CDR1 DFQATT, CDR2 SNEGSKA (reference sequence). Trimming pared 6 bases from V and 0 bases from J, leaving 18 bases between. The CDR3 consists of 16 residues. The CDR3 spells CSAGSILGLSYNEQFF. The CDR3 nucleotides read TGCAGTGCCGGCTCAATTTTGGGTCTCTCCTACAATGAGCAGTTCTTC.

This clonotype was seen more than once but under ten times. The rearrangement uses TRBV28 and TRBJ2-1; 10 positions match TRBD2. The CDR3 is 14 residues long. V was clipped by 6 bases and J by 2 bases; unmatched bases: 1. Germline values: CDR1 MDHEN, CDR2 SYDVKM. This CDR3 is CASRSGGAYNEQFF. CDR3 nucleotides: TGTGCCAGCAGGAGCGGGGGGGCCTACAATGAGCAGTTCTTC.

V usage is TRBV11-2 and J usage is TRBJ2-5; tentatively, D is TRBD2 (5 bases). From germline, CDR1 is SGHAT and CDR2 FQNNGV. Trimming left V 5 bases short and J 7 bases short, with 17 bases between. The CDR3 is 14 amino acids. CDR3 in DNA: TGTGCCAGCAGCAAGAGAGGTACAGAGGGGACCCAGTACTTC. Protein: CASSKRGTEGTQYF. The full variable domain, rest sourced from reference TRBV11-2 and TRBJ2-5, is EAGVAQSPRYKIIEKRQSVAFWCNPISGHATLYWYQQILGQGPKLLIQFQNNGVVDDSQLPKDRFSAERLKGVDSTLKIQPAKLEDSAVYLCASSKRGTEGTQYFGPGTRLLVL.

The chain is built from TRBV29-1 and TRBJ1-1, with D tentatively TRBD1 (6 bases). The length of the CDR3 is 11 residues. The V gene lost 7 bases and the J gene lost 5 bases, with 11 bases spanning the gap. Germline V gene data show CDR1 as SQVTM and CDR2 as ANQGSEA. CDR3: CSARGGTEAFF. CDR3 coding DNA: TGCAGCGCGAGGGGGGGGACTGAAGCTTTCTTT. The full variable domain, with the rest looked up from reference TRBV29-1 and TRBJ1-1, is SAVISQKPSRDICQRGTSLTIQCQVDSQVTMMFWYRQQPGQSLTLIATANQGSEATYESGFVIDKFPISRPNLTFSTLTVSNMSPEDSSIYLCSARGGTEAFFGQGTRLTVV.

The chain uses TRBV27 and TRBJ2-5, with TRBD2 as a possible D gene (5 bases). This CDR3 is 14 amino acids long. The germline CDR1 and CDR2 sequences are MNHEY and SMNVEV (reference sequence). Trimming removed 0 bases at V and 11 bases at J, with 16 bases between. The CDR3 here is CASSLSRRRHEQYF. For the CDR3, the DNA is TGTGCCAGCAGTTTATCCCGGAGGAGGCATGAGCAGTACTTC.

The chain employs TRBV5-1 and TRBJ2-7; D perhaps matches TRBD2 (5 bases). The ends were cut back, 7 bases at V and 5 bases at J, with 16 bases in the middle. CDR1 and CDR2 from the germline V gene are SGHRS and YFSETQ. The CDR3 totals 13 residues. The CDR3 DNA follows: TGCGCCAGCGCCCCCTGGGAGATAAACGAGCAGTACTTC. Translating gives CASAPWEINEQYF.

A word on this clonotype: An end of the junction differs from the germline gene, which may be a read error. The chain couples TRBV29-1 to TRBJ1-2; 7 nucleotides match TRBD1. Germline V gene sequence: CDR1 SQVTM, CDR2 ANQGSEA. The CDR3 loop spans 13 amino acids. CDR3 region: CSVSTGTKYGYTF. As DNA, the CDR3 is TGCAGCGTTTCGACAGGGACTAAGTATGGCTACACCTTC.

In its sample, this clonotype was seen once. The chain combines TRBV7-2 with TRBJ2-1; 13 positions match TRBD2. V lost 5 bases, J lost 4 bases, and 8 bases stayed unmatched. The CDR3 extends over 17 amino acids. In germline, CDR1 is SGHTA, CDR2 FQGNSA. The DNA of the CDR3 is TGTGCCAGCAGCCTTGGACTAGCGGGGGAGAAATACAATGAGCAGTTCTTC. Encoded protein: CASSLGLAGEKYNEQFF.

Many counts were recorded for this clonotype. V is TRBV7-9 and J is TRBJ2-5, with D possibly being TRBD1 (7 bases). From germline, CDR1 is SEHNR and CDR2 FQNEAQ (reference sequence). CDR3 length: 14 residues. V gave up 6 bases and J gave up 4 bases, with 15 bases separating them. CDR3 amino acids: CASSPGQGGETQYF. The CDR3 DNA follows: TGTGCCAGCAGTCCTGGGCAGGGGGGAGAGACCCAGTACTTC.

The CDR3 nucleotides are TGCAGTGCCGGACAATCTAGCTATAATTCACCCCTCCACTTT. Protein product: CSAGQSSYNSPLHF. The chain joins TRBV20-1 to TRBJ1-6; D is perhaps TRBD1 (5 bases). The germline V gene encodes CDR1 DFQATT and CDR2 SNEGSKA (reference sequence). V shed 6 bases and J shed 3 bases, with 12 bases lying between them. This CDR3 comprises 14 residues.

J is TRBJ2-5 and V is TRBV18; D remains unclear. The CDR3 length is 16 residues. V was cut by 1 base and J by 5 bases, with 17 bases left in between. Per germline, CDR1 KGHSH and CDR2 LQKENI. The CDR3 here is CASSPLATGGPETQYF. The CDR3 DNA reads TGTGCCAGCTCACCACTGGCAACGGGCGGTCCGGAGACCCAGTACTTC. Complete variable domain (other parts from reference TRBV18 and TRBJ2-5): NAGVMQNPRHLVRRRGQEARLRCSPMKGHSHVYWYRQLPEEGLKFMVYLQKENIIDESGMPKERFSAEFPKEGPSILRIQQVVRGDSAAYFCASSPLATGGPETQYFGPGTRLLVL.

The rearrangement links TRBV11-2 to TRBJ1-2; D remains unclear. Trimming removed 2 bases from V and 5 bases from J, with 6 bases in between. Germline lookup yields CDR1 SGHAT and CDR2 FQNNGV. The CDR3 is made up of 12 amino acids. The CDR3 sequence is CASSLQPYGYTF. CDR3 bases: TGTGCCAGCAGCTTACAGCCATATGGCTACACCTTC.

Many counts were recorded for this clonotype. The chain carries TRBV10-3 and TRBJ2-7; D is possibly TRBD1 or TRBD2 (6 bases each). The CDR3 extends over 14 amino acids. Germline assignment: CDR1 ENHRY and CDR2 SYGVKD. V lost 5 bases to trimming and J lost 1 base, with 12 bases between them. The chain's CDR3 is CAISRGGQSYEQYF. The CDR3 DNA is TGTGCCATCAGTAGGGGAGGACAGTCCTACGAGCAGTACTTC.

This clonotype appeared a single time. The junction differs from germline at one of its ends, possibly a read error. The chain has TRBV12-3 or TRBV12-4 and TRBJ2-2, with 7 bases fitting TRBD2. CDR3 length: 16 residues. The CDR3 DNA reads TGTGTCAGCACCATAAGTGGGGGGGTCAAAACCGGGGAGCTGTTTTTT. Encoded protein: CVSTISGGVKTGELFF.

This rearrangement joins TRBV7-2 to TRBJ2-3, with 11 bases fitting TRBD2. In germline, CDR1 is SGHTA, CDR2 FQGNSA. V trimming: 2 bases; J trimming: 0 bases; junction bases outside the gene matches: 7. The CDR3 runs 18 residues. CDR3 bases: TGTGCCAGCAGCTTAAGGCTAGCGGGGGGTCCTAGCACAGATACGCAGTATTTT. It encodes CASSLRLAGGPSTDTQYF.

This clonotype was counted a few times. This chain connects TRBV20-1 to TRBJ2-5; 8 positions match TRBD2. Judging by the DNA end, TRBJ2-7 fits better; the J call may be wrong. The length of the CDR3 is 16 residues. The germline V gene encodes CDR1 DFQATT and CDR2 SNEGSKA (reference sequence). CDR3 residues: CSAHRGGGGQLHEQYF. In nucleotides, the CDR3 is TGCAGTGCCCACCGGGGCGGCGGGGGGCAACTACACGAGCAGTACTTC.

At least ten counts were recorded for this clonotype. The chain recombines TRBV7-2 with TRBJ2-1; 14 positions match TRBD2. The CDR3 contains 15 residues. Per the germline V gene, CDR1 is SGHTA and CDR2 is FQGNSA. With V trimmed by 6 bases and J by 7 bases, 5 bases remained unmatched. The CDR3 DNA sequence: TGTGCCAGCAGTCAAGGGACTAGCGGGGGTAATGAGCAGTTCTTC. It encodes CASSQGTSGGNEQFF.

The CDR3 sequence is CASSPPGGAEQFF. The CDR3 bases are TGTGCCAGCAGCCCGCCCGGAGGAGCGGAGCAGTTCTTC. J is TRBJ2-1 and V is TRBV14, with a weak D call TRBD2 (5 bases). CDR1 is SGHDN and CDR2 is FVKESK in the germline V gene. The CDR3 consists of 13 residues. The V and J ends lost 4 bases and 10 bases respectively, with 14 bases between them. The whole variable domain, remainder taken from reference TRBV14 and TRBJ2-1, is EAGVTQFPSHSVIEKGQTVTLRCDPISGHDNLYWYRRVMGKEIKFLLHFVKESKQDESGMPNNRFLAERTGGTYSTLKVQPAELEDSGVYFCASSPPGGAEQFFGPGTRLTVL.

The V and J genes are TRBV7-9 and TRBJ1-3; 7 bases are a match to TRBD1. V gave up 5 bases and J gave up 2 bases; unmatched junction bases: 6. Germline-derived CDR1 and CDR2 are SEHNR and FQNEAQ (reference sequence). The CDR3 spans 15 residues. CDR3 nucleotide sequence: TGTGCCAGCAGCAGTAATACAGGGGCTGGAAACACCATATATTTT. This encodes CASSSNTGAGNTIYF.

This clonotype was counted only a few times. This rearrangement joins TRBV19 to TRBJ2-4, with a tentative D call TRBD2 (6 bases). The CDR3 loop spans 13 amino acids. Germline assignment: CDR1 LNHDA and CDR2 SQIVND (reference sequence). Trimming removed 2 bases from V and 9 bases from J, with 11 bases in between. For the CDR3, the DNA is TGTGCCAGTAGTATAACCAGTAGCGGCATTCAGTACTTC. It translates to CASSITSSGIQYF. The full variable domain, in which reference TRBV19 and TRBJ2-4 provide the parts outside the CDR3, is DGGITQSPKYLFRKEGQNVTLSCEQNLNHDAMYWYRQDPGQGLRLIYYSQIVNDFQKGDIAEGYSVSREKKESFPLTVTSAQKNPTAFYLCASSITSSGIQYFGAGTRLSVL.

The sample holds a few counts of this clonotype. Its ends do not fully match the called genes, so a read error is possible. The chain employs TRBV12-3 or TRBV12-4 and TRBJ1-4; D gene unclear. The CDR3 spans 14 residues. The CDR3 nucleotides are TGTGCCAGCAGCCGATCGGGCCCTAATGGAAAACTGTTTTTT. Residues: CASSRSGPNGKLFF.

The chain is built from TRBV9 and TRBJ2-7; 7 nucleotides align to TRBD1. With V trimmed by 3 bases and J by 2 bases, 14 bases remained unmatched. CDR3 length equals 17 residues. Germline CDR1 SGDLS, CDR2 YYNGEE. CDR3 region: CASSERGEGQLAYEQYF. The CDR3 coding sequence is TGTGCCAGCAGCGAGAGGGGAGAGGGACAGTTGGCCTACGAGCAGTACTTC.